One sample yielded the 27 T cell receptor beta chains listed below, sequenced in a study of beta chain features in type 1 diabetes. The whole isolated RNA underwent reverse transcription, so sequencing captured expressed TCRB transcripts. The data were produced by immunoSEQ multiplex PCR, yet TCRdb's version contains in-frame clones alone and is incomplete. The sample has a few hundred thousand clones, over 13% seen once. Material: naive CD4+ T cells from blood. Source of these receptors: a young woman in good health.

This clone was found a few times. The chain recombines TRBV7-2 with TRBJ2-6; unclear D gene. Germline-derived CDR1 and CDR2 are SGHTA and FQGNSA. The CDR3 spans 14 residues. Trimming shortened V by 5 bases and J by 8 bases, and 13 bases separated the two germline ends. CDR3: CASSPRRRTNVLTF. In DNA form, the CDR3 reads TGTGCCAGCAGCCCTAGGCGCCGGACCAACGTCCTGACTTTC.

This chain joins TRBV29-1 and TRBJ1-5, with 7 bases that match TRBD1. Trimming took 6 bases from V and 4 from J; bases not matched to a gene: 9. Germline V lookup: CDR1 SQVTM, CDR2 ANQGSEA. The CDR3 has 14 residues. CDR3 loop: CSVGTEGQNQPQHF. The CDR3 DNA is TGCAGCGTAGGGACAGAGGGGCAAAATCAGCCCCAGCATTTT.

V gene TRBV29-1 combines with J gene TRBJ1-1, with 10 bases that match TRBD1. This CDR3 comprises 13 residues. With 1 base clipped from V and 8 bases from J, the junction kept 4 bases outside the gene matches. Germline values: CDR1 SQVTM, CDR2 ANQGSEA. In nucleotides, the CDR3 is TGCAGCGTTGAAGTAACGACAGGGGGCGAAGCTTTCTTT. Its translation is CSVEVTTGGEAFF.

The V call is TRBV30, the J call TRBJ2-7; possible D gene TRBD2, 5 bases. The CDR3 is 13 residues long. V was shortened by 3 bases and J by 0 bases, with 9 bases between the two germline ends. Germline values: CDR1 GTSNPN, CDR2 SVGIG (reference sequence). The CDR3 loop is CAWRASRSYEQYF. CDR3 sequence (DNA): TGTGCCTGGAGGGCTAGCCGCTCCTACGAGCAGTACTTC. Complete variable domain (other parts from reference TRBV30 and TRBJ2-7): SQTIHQWPATLVQPVGSPLSLECTVEGTSNPNLYWYRQAAGRGLQLLFYSVGIGQISSEVPQNLSASRPQDRQFILSSKKLLLSDSGFYLCAWRASRSYEQYFGPGTRLTVT.

This clone was found a few times. The rearrangement links TRBV28 to TRBJ2-3; D possibly corresponds to TRBD1 (6 bases). The CDR3 spans 17 residues. With 6 bases removed from V and 0 bases from J, the gap between germline ends came to 19 bases. CDR1 is MDHEN and CDR2 is SYDVKM in the germline V gene. This CDR3 is CASSYPVQGGSTDTQYF. CDR3 coding DNA: TGTGCCAGCAGCTACCCCGTCCAAGGGGGTAGCACAGATACGCAGTATTTT.

The CDR3 is CASSYQYQETQYF. CDR3 bases: TGTGCCAGCAGTTACCAGTACCAAGAGACCCAGTACTTC. The chain links TRBV27 to TRBJ2-5; D uncertain. Trimming took 4 bases from V and 0 from J, leaving 6 bases between them. This CDR3 contains 13 residues. Germline V gives CDR1 MNHEY, CDR2 SMNVEV (reference sequence).

The rearrangement uses TRBV30 and TRBJ2-4; tentatively, D is TRBD2 (5 bases). V lost 1 base and J lost 2, with 12 bases in between. Germline V gives CDR1 GTSNPN, CDR2 SVGIG (reference sequence). CDR3 length: 15 residues. CDR3 region: CAWSGKGVSKNIQYF. The CDR3 nucleotides are TGTGCCTGGAGTGGGAAGGGAGTGTCCAAAAACATTCAGTACTTC.

This sequence joins TRBV5-1 and TRBJ2-5; weak D call: TRBD2 (6 bases). Germline lookup yields CDR1 SGHRS and CDR2 YFSETQ. V lost 3 bases and J 3 bases, leaving 9 bases between the germline ends. The CDR3 spans 13 residues. In nucleotides, the CDR3 is TGCGCCAGCAGCTGGTTAGCGGAAGAGACCCAGTACTTC. This gives the protein CASSWLAEETQYF.

The chain's CDR3 is CASSSYSQGTGANVLTF. The CDR3 nucleotides are TGCGCCAGCAGCTCCTACTCCCAGGGAACTGGGGCCAACGTCCTGACTTTC. This sequence joins TRBV5-1 and TRBJ2-6; TRBD1 is a possible D gene (5 bases). The CDR3 consists of 17 residues. V lost 3 bases to trimming and J lost 2 bases, with 15 bases between them. Germline CDR1 and CDR2: SGHRS and YFSETQ.

This clone occurred a few times. The chain has TRBV30 and TRBJ1-5, with D unclear. V lost 4 bases and J lost 2, with 15 bases in between. The CDR3 is 15 residues long. Germline-derived CDR1 and CDR2 are GTSNPN and SVGIG (reference sequence). As DNA, the CDR3 is TGTGCCTGGACGGCGTCAGGTTGGGGCAATCAGCCCCAGCATTTT. Its protein product is CAWTASGWGNQPQHF.

The CDR3 is CASSLNKRAFF. The CDR3 DNA is TGTGCCAGCAGCTTGAATAAGCGGGCTTTCTTT. The rearrangement links TRBV5-6 to TRBJ1-1; D not resolved. Germline lookup yields CDR1 SGHDT and CDR2 YYEEEE. Trimming pared 1 base from V and 11 bases from J, leaving 9 bases between. The CDR3 sequence is 11 residues long.

Only a few counts were recorded for this clone. The chain has TRBV30 and TRBJ1-2, with 9 bases lining up with TRBD1. Germline CDR1 is GTSNPN and CDR2 is SVGIG (reference sequence). The CDR3 extends over 14 amino acids. V lost 7 bases and J lost 4; bases outside the gene matches: 10. The CDR3 nucleotides read TGTGCCTTAACTTCCGGGACAGGGCGCTATGGCTACACCTTC. The encoded protein is CALTSGTGRYGYTF.

This clone was detected only a few times. This chain uses TRBV4-2 with TRBJ2-1, with 10 bases that match TRBD2. CDR1 and CDR2 (germline): LGHNA, YNFKEQ. V lost 0 bases and J lost 10; bases outside the gene matches: 9. The CDR3 sequence is 16 residues long. This CDR3 reads CASSQELAGVSGEQFF. The CDR3 DNA follows: TGTGCCAGCAGCCAAGAGCTAGCGGGAGTATCAGGGGAGCAGTTCTTC.

The V call is TRBV18, the J call TRBJ2-7; 7 nucleotides match TRBD2. Germline V gene data show CDR1 as KGHSH and CDR2 as LQKENI. The ends lost 5 bases at V and 3 bases at J; junction bases unmatched: 4. CDR3 length: 13 residues. The CDR3 spells CASSKSSGYEQYF. The CDR3 DNA is TGTGCCAGCTCAAAGTCTAGCGGCTACGAGCAGTACTTC.

A few counts support this clone. V and J are TRBV9 and TRBJ2-7, with no clear D. Germline loops: CDR1 SGDLS, CDR2 YYNGEE. The CDR3 extends over 16 amino acids. V gave up 0 bases and J gave up 0 bases, with 13 bases separating them. The CDR3 bases are TGTGCCAGCAGCGTAGGCCCCTCGGTAAGCTCCTACGAGCAGTACTTC. This sequence encodes CASSVGPSVSSYEQYF. Complete variable domain (other parts from reference TRBV9 and TRBJ2-7): DSGVTQTPKHLITATGQRVTLRCSPRSGDLSVYWYQQSLDQGLQFLIQYYNGEERAKGNILERFSAQQFPDLHSELNLSSLELGDSALYFCASSVGPSVSSYEQYFGPGTRLTVT.

The chain links TRBV28 to TRBJ2-5, with D possibly being TRBD2 (5 bases). The CDR3 runs to 14 residues. V was cut by 3 bases and J by 6 bases, with 14 bases left in between. Per germline, CDR1 MDHEN and CDR2 SYDVKM. The CDR3 region is CASSFAGTVKTQYF. The CDR3, as DNA: TGTGCCAGCAGTTTCGCGGGCACTGTAAAGACCCAGTACTTC.

This clone was counted between two and nine times. V usage is TRBV6-1 and J usage is TRBJ2-5; tentatively, D is TRBD2 (5 bases). Trimming cost V 0 bases and J 5 bases, with 7 bases left between them. Germline loops: CDR1 MNHNS, CDR2 SASEGT. The CDR3 sequence is 13 residues long. DNA of the CDR3: TGTGCCAGCAGTGAAGCGAGGGCTGAGACCCAGTACTTC. Its translation: CASSEARAETQYF.

The CDR3 reads CAWSGGTSVITSTGELFF. Here the CDR3 DNA reads TGTGCCTGGAGCGGGGGGACTAGCGTTATAACTAGCACCGGGGAGCTGTTTTTT. This chain joins TRBV30 and TRBJ2-2; 10 positions agree with TRBD2. Losses at the gene ends were 3 bases for V and 4 bases for J; bases not matched to a gene: 14. CDR1 and CDR2 (germline): GTSNPN, SVGIG (reference sequence). The CDR3 has 18 residues.

There are a few counts of this clone. The chain couples TRBV29-1 to TRBJ2-1; 10 bases are a match to TRBD1. The length of the CDR3 is 18 residues. Germline CDR1 and CDR2: SQVTM and ANQGSEA. V lost 4 bases to trimming and J lost 0 bases; unmatched junction nucleotides: 12. The CDR3 spells CSVAGQGLGRSSYNEQFF. The CDR3 coding sequence is TGCAGCGTTGCGGGACAGGGGCTTGGACGTAGCTCCTACAATGAGCAGTTCTTC.

The chain links TRBV15 to TRBJ1-1; the match to TRBD1 covers 7 bases. The junction had 0 bases not matched to a gene; V was cut back by 2 bases and J by 0 bases. Germline assignment: CDR1 LNHNV and CDR2 YYDKDF (reference sequence). The CDR3 contains 14 residues. DNA for the CDR3: TGTGCCACCAGCAGAACAGGGGTGAACACTGAAGCTTTCTTT. Protein: CATSRTGVNTEAFF.

This clone has more than one count but fewer than ten. The gene calls are TRBV28 and TRBJ2-3, with D perhaps matching TRBD1 (5 bases). The germline V and J ends were trimmed by 6 bases and 4 bases, with 14 bases remaining between them. The CDR3 length is 14 residues. The germline CDR1 and CDR2 sequences are MDHEN and SYDVKM. The CDR3 is CASSLTQGADTQYF. Here the CDR3 DNA reads TGTGCCAGCAGCTTAACCCAGGGCGCAGATACGCAGTATTTT.

This clone has only a few counts. This chain connects TRBV28 to TRBJ1-1; D might be TRBD1 (5 bases). CDR3 size: 12 residues. Trimming shortened V by 2 bases and J by 11 bases, and 12 bases separated the two germline ends. Per the germline V gene, CDR1 is MDHEN and CDR2 is SYDVKM. Written as DNA, the CDR3 is TGTGCCAGCAGTTTACCGGGGAGGGACGCTTTCTTT. The encoded protein is CASSLPGRDAFF.

The chain couples TRBV5-4 to TRBJ2-5; TRBD2 might be the D (6 bases). Trimming took 4 bases from V and 4 from J, leaving 11 bases between them. Germline-derived CDR1 and CDR2 are SGHNT and YYREEE (reference sequence). CDR3 length equals 13 residues. The chain's CDR3 is CASSPGLVETQYF. As DNA, the CDR3 is TGTGCCAGCAGCCCGGGACTTGTAGAGACCCAGTACTTC.

The chain links TRBV7-9 to TRBJ2-1; D remains unclear. There are 13 residues in the CDR3. Deletions cut 7 bases from V and 9 bases from J, with 16 bases between. Per the germline V gene, CDR1 is SEHNR and CDR2 is FQNEAQ (reference sequence). The CDR3 DNA reads as TGTGCCAGCACCCCCCGCTTCACGGGTGAGCAGTTCTTC. Its translation is CASTPRFTGEQFF.

The CDR3: CASSPLDRGKGYTF. As DNA, the CDR3 is TGTGCCAGCTCACCACTGGACAGGGGAAAGGGCTACACCTTC. This sequence joins TRBV18 and TRBJ1-2; 9 bases map to TRBD1. The J segment lost 8 bases and the V segment lost 1 base, leaving 5 bases of the junction unmatched. The germline gives CDR1 KGHSH, CDR2 LQKENI. The CDR3 is 14 amino acids.

The chain employs TRBV4-1 and TRBJ1-4; possible D gene TRBD1, 5 bases. Trimming removed 0 bases at V and 10 bases at J, with 27 bases between. The CDR3 consists of 19 residues. Germline V lookup: CDR1 MGHRA, CDR2 YSYEKL. The CDR3 sequence: CASSQDAGVGAARVGKLFF. CDR3 in DNA: TGCGCCAGCAGCCAAGACGCGGGGGTCGGCGCGGCCAGAGTGGGAAAACTGTTTTTT.

In the case of this clone: The same CDR3 can be traced to other DNA sequences in this sample. This chain joins TRBV5-1 and TRBJ2-7; TRBD1 agrees at 7 bases. V lost 0 bases and J lost 0; bases outside the gene matches: 0. The germline CDR1 and CDR2 sequences are SGHRS and YFSETQ. CDR3 size: 14 residues. The CDR3 bases are TGCGCCAGCAGCTTGGGGGACAGCTCCTACGAGCAGTACTTC. This encodes CASSLGDSSYEQYF. Full variable domain (rest looked up from reference TRBV5-1 and TRBJ2-7): KAGVTQTPRYLIKTRGQQVTLSCSPISGHRSVSWYQQTPGQGLQFLFEYFSETQRNKGNFPGRFSGRQFSNSRSEMNVSTLELGDSALYLCASSLGDSSYEQYFGPGTRLTVT.